Shown below are 22 T cell receptor beta chains from a single sample sequenced in a study of blood T cell repertoires in COVID-19. Sequencing used immunoSEQ multiplex PCR; TCRdb keeps in-frame clones, though not all of them. The sample has around 150,000 clones, approximately 91% seen once. Material for sequencing was peripheral blood. Source of these receptors: a man between 18 and 35 years old with acute or convalescent COVID-19.

The rearrangement uses TRBV20-1 and TRBJ2-5; TRBD1 aligns across 7 bases. V was clipped by 3 bases and J by 1 base; unmatched bases: 5. The CDR3 contains 14 residues. Germline values: CDR1 DFQATT, CDR2 SNEGSKA (reference sequence). This CDR3 reads CSASYGTAQETQYF. The DNA for the CDR3 is TGCAGTGCTAGTTACGGGACAGCCCAAGAGACCCAGTACTTC.

V and J are TRBV10-1 and TRBJ2-7; D is possibly TRBD1 (5 bases). Trimming stripped 5 bases from V and 3 bases from J, with 14 bases between. Germline V gene sequence: CDR1 WNHNN, CDR2 SYGVQD (reference sequence). This CDR3 has 14 amino acids. For the CDR3, the DNA is TGCGCCAGCAGTAACAGGACCCATCTCTACGAGCAGTACTTC. Residues: CASSNRTHLYEQYF.

V and J are TRBV5-1 and TRBJ2-3; no definite D call. V was clipped by 4 bases and J by 2 bases, with 11 bases between them. In germline, CDR1 is SGHRS, CDR2 YFSETQ. This CDR3 contains 14 residues. Here the CDR3 reads CASSLSYATDTQYF. The DNA for the CDR3 is TGCGCCAGCAGCCTATCGTACGCCACAGATACGCAGTATTTT.

The V and J genes are TRBV19 and TRBJ2-1; 10 bases agree with TRBD2. This CDR3 contains 14 residues. Per germline, CDR1 LNHDA and CDR2 SQIVND (reference sequence). The V gene end was trimmed by 6 bases and the J gene end by 4 bases; junction bases not matched to a gene: 3. The CDR3 spells CASREAGGYNEQFF. The CDR3 nucleotides read TGTGCCAGTAGGGAAGCGGGAGGGTACAATGAGCAGTTCTTC.

The chain recombines TRBV11-2 with TRBJ1-5; possibly TRBD1 for D (5 bases). Trimming took off 5 bases at V and 6 bases at J, with 14 bases between the two ends. In germline, CDR1 is SGHAT, CDR2 FQNNGV. The CDR3 loop spans 14 amino acids. CDR3 bases: TGTGCCAGCAGCCCCACTGGAGGGGTTCAGCCCCAGCATTTT. Its translation is CASSPTGGVQPQHF.

The chain recombines TRBV21-1 with TRBJ1-1. TRBV21-1 counts as a pseudogene. This CDR3 spans 16 amino acids. The CDR3 here is CASSDQLRGGNTEAFF. Written as DNA, the CDR3 is TGTGCCAGCAGCGATCAGCTACGGGGGGGGAACACTGAAGCTTTCTTT.

J is TRBJ1-4 and V is TRBV29-1, with 9 nucleotides matching TRBD1. This CDR3 region has 13 residues. With 2 bases clipped from V and 8 bases from J, the junction kept 3 bases outside the gene matches. Per the germline V gene, CDR1 is SQVTM and CDR2 is ANQGSEA. The chain's CDR3 is CSVETGGEEKLFF. CDR3 DNA sequence: TGCAGCGTTGAAACAGGGGGCGAGGAAAAACTGTTTTTT.

In this sample, this clone turned up once. V and J are TRBV25-1 and TRBJ1-1; tentative D call: TRBD1 (6 bases). Germline CDR1 reads MGHDK; CDR2 reads SYGVNS. This CDR3 contains 16 residues. V lost 8 bases and J lost 1, with 20 bases in between. CDR3 in amino acids: CASGGGPGQRNTEAFF. The CDR3 DNA follows: TGTGCCAGCGGGGGGGGCCCTGGACAGCGGAACACTGAAGCTTTCTTT.

This clone was detected once. This rearrangement joins TRBV6-2 or TRBV6-3 to TRBJ2-5; 9 bases line up with TRBD1. Trimming took 6 bases from V and 4 from J; bases not matched to a gene: 15. CDR1 is MNHEY and CDR2 is SVGEGT in the germline V gene. This CDR3 contains 17 residues. CDR3 region: CASSPNGQGWESETQYF. The CDR3 DNA reads TGTGCCAGCAGCCCTAACGGACAGGGGTGGGAGTCAGAGACCCAGTACTTC.

The chain employs TRBV19 and TRBJ1-1; D is perhaps TRBD1 (6 bases). Germline assignment: CDR1 LNHDA and CDR2 SQIVND (reference sequence). V shed 2 bases and J shed 2 bases, with 12 bases lying between them. This CDR3 has 15 amino acids. The CDR3 DNA follows: TGTGCCAGTAGTATACTAACAGGGCGAAACACTGAAGCTTTCTTT. This translates into CASSILTGRNTEAFF.

As for this clone: Other DNA sequences in the sample encode the same CDR3. This chain connects TRBV6-5 to TRBJ2-3; no clear D. The CDR3 loop spans 12 amino acids. Germline CDR1 and CDR2: MNHEY and SVGAGI. V dropped 6 bases and J dropped 0 bases, with 4 bases sitting between them. Here the CDR3 DNA reads TGTGCCAGCAGCTCTAGCACAGATACGCAGTATTTT. Translation gives CASSSSTDTQYF.

The CDR3 region is CASCRDSYNEQFF. The CDR3 DNA reads TGTGCCAGCTGTCGAGACAGCTACAATGAGCAGTTCTTC. The chain employs TRBV25-1 and TRBJ2-1; TRBD1 might be the D (5 bases). There are 13 residues in the CDR3. Germline V gives CDR1 MGHDK, CDR2 SYGVNS. Trimming removed 8 bases at V and 3 bases at J, with 11 bases between.

As for this clone: Germline is not matched at one junction end, which may reflect a read error. V is TRBV6-5 and J is TRBJ1-6, with 9 bases that match TRBD1. Germline V gene lookup returns CDR1 MNHEY and CDR2 SVGAGI. The CDR3 is 16 amino acids. CDR3: CASRYLQGAYNSPLHF. The CDR3 DNA follows: TGTGCCAGCAGATACTTACAGGGGGCATATAATTCACCCCTCCACTTT.

The chain links TRBV11-2 to TRBJ2-3, with 15 positions matching TRBD2. The CDR3 length is 17 residues. J lost 1 base, V lost 6 bases, and 5 bases had no gene match. Per the germline V gene, CDR1 is SGHAT and CDR2 is FQNNGV. The CDR3 sequence is CASRGLAGGPGTDTQYF. For the CDR3, the DNA is TGTGCCAGCAGAGGACTAGCGGGGGGGCCTGGCACAGATACGCAGTATTTT. The complete variable domain, with remaining parts taken from reference TRBV11-2 and TRBJ2-3, reads EAGVAQSPRYKIIEKRQSVAFWCNPISGHATLYWYQQILGQGPKLLIQFQNNGVVDDSQLPKDRFSAERLKGVDSTLKIQPAKLEDSAVYLCASRGLAGGPGTDTQYFGPGTRLTVL.

The chain has TRBV11-2 and TRBJ2-1, with 13 bases that match TRBD2. CDR1 is SGHAT and CDR2 is FQNNGV in the germline V gene. The trim removed 4 bases at V and 7 bases at J, leaving 7 bases unmatched. CDR3 length: 16 residues. The CDR3 sequence is CASSSSTSGGRNEQFF. As DNA, the CDR3 is TGTGCCAGCAGCTCTTCGACTAGCGGGGGGAGGAATGAGCAGTTCTTC.

The gene calls are TRBV6-5 and TRBJ2-7, with 7 positions matching TRBD1. The length of the CDR3 is 14 residues. Germline V gene lookup returns CDR1 MNHEY and CDR2 SVGAGI. After removal of 6 bases from V and 3 bases from J, the junction contained 8 bases not matched to a gene. The CDR3 loop is CASRRVGTDYEQYF. CDR3 in DNA: TGTGCCAGCAGGAGGGTAGGGACAGACTACGAGCAGTACTTC.

The chain uses TRBV5-1 and TRBJ1-1; D is unresolved. Germline lookup yields CDR1 SGHRS and CDR2 YFSETQ. The CDR3 runs 15 residues. Trimming stripped 0 bases from V and 1 base from J, with 10 bases between. CDR3 in DNA: TGCGCCAGCAGCTTGGTTGGCTCCACGAACACTGAAGCTTTCTTT. Translated: CASSLVGSTNTEAFF.

V gene TRBV6-2 or TRBV6-3 combines with J gene TRBJ2-7; D remains ambiguous. V lost 1 base and J 0 bases, leaving 4 bases between the germline ends. The CDR3 extends over 13 amino acids. CDR1 MNHEY and CDR2 SVGEGT come from the germline V gene. For the CDR3, the DNA is TGTGCCAGCAGTTACTGGAGCTCCTACGAGCAGTACTTC. Its translation is CASSYWSSYEQYF.

J is TRBJ1-2 and V is TRBV19; tentatively, D is TRBD1 (6 bases). Germline V gene data show CDR1 as LNHDA and CDR2 as SQIVND (reference sequence). The CDR3 is made up of 15 amino acids. The V gene lost 3 bases and the J gene lost 5 bases, with 16 bases spanning the gap. The CDR3 DNA reads as TGTGCCAGTAGTATTCCAGGGGCCCGGTCATATGGCTACACCTTC. Translation: CASSIPGARSYGYTF.

This rearrangement joins TRBV10-1 to TRBJ2-7; 12 positions match TRBD2. The CDR3 runs 14 residues. V was clipped by 4 bases and J by 6 bases; unmatched bases: 4. Looked up from germline, CDR1 is WNHNN and CDR2 is SYGVQD (reference sequence). The CDR3 sequence: CASSALAGGSEQYF. The CDR3 DNA reads TGCGCCAGCAGTGCTCTAGCGGGAGGGAGCGAGCAGTACTTC.

In regard to this clone: This sample includes further DNA sequences coding for the same CDR3. V usage is TRBV19 and J usage is TRBJ1-1, with D hard to call. This CDR3 comprises 12 residues. Between the trimmed V and J ends, which lost 6 bases and 1 base, there was a span of 6 bases. The germline gives CDR1 LNHDA, CDR2 SQIVND (reference sequence). The CDR3 spells CASRGGNTEAFF. As DNA, the CDR3 is TGTGCCAGTAGAGGAGGGAACACTGAAGCTTTCTTT.

The V gene is TRBV5-4, the J gene TRBJ2-5, with 8 bases identical to TRBD1. The germline V gene has CDR1 SGHNT and CDR2 YYREEE (reference sequence). Trimming removed 4 bases from V and 2 bases from J; junction bases left unmatched: 10. The CDR3 length is 16 residues. In DNA form, the CDR3 reads TGTGCCAGCAGCGTTGCGACAGGGGCCCGACAAGAGACCCAGTACTTC. This gives the protein CASSVATGARQETQYF.